What follows are 24 T cell receptor beta chains derived from one specimen sequenced in a study of identifying expanded T cells in peripheral blood. Assay used: immunoSEQ multiplex PCR; TCRdb lists only in-frame clones, some missing. This sample has more than 75,000 clones, with 88% found just once. The sample was blood. The receptors were gathered from a person aged 18 to 75 in good health.

The chain links TRBV6-4 to TRBJ2-3, with 9 bases identical to TRBD1. In germline, CDR1 is MRHNA, CDR2 SNTAGT. J gave up 4 bases and V 4 bases, and 6 bases lay outside the gene matches. The CDR3 runs 15 residues. The CDR3 nucleotides read TGTGCCAGCAGTGCGGACACAGGGGGCGCAGATACGCAGTATTTT. Its translation is CASSADTGGADTQYF.

By share, this clone ranks as large. The chain recombines TRBV5-4 with TRBJ2-3; D is perhaps TRBD1 (6 bases). Trimming cost V 5 bases and J 2 bases, with 12 bases left between them. Germline V gene data show CDR1 as SGHNT and CDR2 as YYREEE (reference sequence). The CDR3 sequence is 14 residues long. The CDR3 spells CASRLTGLTDTQYF. The CDR3 DNA reads as TGTGCCAGCAGGCTGACAGGACTCACAGATACGCAGTATTTT.

J is TRBJ1-4 and V is TRBV5-5, with 9 bases aligning to TRBD1. The CDR3 runs 14 residues. Germline-derived CDR1 and CDR2 are SGHKS and YYEKEE (reference sequence). The V and J ends lost 3 bases and 7 bases, in that order; junction bases with no gene match: 4. The CDR3 sequence: CASSWGTGSEKLFF. The CDR3 DNA sequence: TGTGCCAGCAGCTGGGGGACAGGGAGTGAAAAACTGTTTTTT. Combining the CDR3 with reference TRBV5-5 and TRBJ1-4 gives the whole variable domain DAGVTQSPTHLIKTRGQQVTLRCSPISGHKSVSWYQQVLGQGPQFIFQYYEKEERGRGNFPDRFSARQFPNYSSELNVNALLLGDSALYLCASSWGTGSEKLFFGSGTQLSVL.

This clone was detected only once. The chain carries TRBV4-1 and TRBJ2-1; TRBD2 matches 7 bases. Per germline, CDR1 MGHRA and CDR2 YSYEKL. The CDR3 loop spans 18 amino acids. With V trimmed by 1 base and J by 1 base, 10 bases remained unmatched. The CDR3 loop is CASSQVGPLAFSYNEQFF. The DNA for the CDR3 is TGCGCCAGCAGCCAAGTTGGGCCACTAGCGTTTTCCTACAATGAGCAGTTCTTC.

This clone was seen a few times. The chain couples TRBV4-2 to TRBJ1-1; 7 bases match TRBD1. The CDR3 loop spans 14 amino acids. The junction had 6 bases not matched to a gene; V was cut back by 4 bases and J by 4 bases. The germline CDR1 and CDR2 sequences are LGHNA and YNFKEQ. The CDR3 here is CASSPEGQVTEAFF. Here the CDR3 DNA reads TGTGCCAGCAGCCCAGAAGGACAGGTCACTGAAGCTTTCTTT.

CDR3 region: CASSLRALAGDEQFF. DNA for the CDR3: TGTGCCAGCAGTTTAAGAGCACTAGCGGGCGATGAGCAGTTCTTC. This chain uses TRBV27 with TRBJ2-1, with 9 positions matching TRBD2. Germline assignment: CDR1 MNHEY and CDR2 SMNVEV (reference sequence). The CDR3 totals 15 residues. J was trimmed by 8 bases and V by 2 bases; bases with no gene match: 7.

The chain employs TRBV5-5 and TRBJ1-1; D remains unclear. This CDR3 spans 15 amino acids. The V gene's germline CDR1 is SGHKS and CDR2 YYEKEE (reference sequence). Trimming stripped 4 bases from V and 0 bases from J, with 13 bases between. As DNA, the CDR3 is TGTGCCAGCAGCCCGGCCCCTTACATGAACACTGAAGCTTTCTTT. As protein: CASSPAPYMNTEAFF.

This chain's CDR3 is CARTAPRTGYNTF. CDR3 bases: TGTGCCAGAACCGCGCCGAGGACAGGGTATAACACCTTC. The chain is built from TRBV5-3 and TRBJ1-2; TRBD1 matches at 8 bases. TRBV5-3 has ORF status, its function being uncertain. Unmatched junction bases numbered 13, after V lost 6 bases and J lost 12 bases. CDR3 length equals 13 residues.

This chain links TRBV5-1 with TRBJ2-4; TRBD1 aligns across 7 bases. J gave up 1 base and V 0 bases, and 7 bases lay outside the gene matches. Germline CDR1 reads SGHRS; CDR2 reads YFSETQ. This CDR3 spans 17 amino acids. The CDR3, as DNA: TGCGCCAGCAGCTTGGCTGGACAGGCAGGGGCCAAAAACATTCAGTACTTC. It specifies CASSLAGQAGAKNIQYF.

The chain combines TRBV27 with TRBJ2-3; no reliable D call. The CDR3 is 12 residues long. CDR1 and CDR2 from the germline V gene are MNHEY and SMNVEV (reference sequence). Deletions cut 8 bases from V and 0 bases from J, with 6 bases between. CDR3 in amino acids: CASGPSTDTQYF. In nucleotides, the CDR3 is TGTGCCAGCGGGCCAAGCACAGATACGCAGTATTTT.

This chain uses TRBV28 with TRBJ1-6; D gene unclear. The CDR3 has 14 residues. V gave up 2 bases and J gave up 7 bases, with 9 bases separating them. Germline lookup yields CDR1 MDHEN and CDR2 SYDVKM. The CDR3 reads CASSLDPPNSPLHF. Here the CDR3 DNA reads TGTGCCAGCAGTTTAGACCCCCCCAATTCACCCCTCCACTTT.

V and J are TRBV2 and TRBJ2-2; 8 bases are a match to TRBD2. The CDR3 consists of 16 residues. Germline V CDR1 and CDR2: SNHLY, FYNNEI. The trim removed 2 bases at V and 5 bases at J, leaving 7 bases unmatched. For the CDR3, the DNA is TGTGCCAGCAGTGAAACCGGGGGGGCCGGAACCGGGGAGCTGTTTTTT. Translating gives CASSETGGAGTGELFF.

Only one count was recorded for this clone. The chain is built from TRBV18 and TRBJ2-5, with a weak D call TRBD1 (5 bases). Trimming took 2 bases from V and 2 from J, leaving 6 bases between them. Germline CDR1 and CDR2: KGHSH and LQKENI. CDR3 length equals 13 residues. This chain's CDR3 is CASSPGAQETQYF. In DNA, the CDR3 is TGTGCCAGCTCACCAGGGGCTCAAGAGACCCAGTACTTC. Based on the CDR3 plus reference TRBV18 and TRBJ2-5, the full variable domain is NAGVMQNPRHLVRRRGQEARLRCSPMKGHSHVYWYRQLPEEGLKFMVYLQKENIIDESGMPKERFSAEFPKEGPSILRIQQVVRGDSAAYFCASSPGAQETQYFGPGTRLLVL.

The V call is TRBV9, the J call TRBJ1-4; no definite D call. This CDR3 is built from 14 residues. V lost 0 bases to trimming and J lost 4 bases, with 7 bases between them. CDR1 is SGDLS, CDR2 YYNGEE, per germline. The CDR3 nucleotides read TGTGCCAGCAGCGTAGGGGAGGGTAATGAAAAACTGTTTTTT. It specifies CASSVGEGNEKLFF. The whole variable domain, filled in from reference TRBV9 and TRBJ1-4, reads DSGVTQTPKHLITATGQRVTLRCSPRSGDLSVYWYQQSLDQGLQFLIQYYNGEERAKGNILERFSAQQFPDLHSELNLSSLELGDSALYFCASSVGEGNEKLFFGSGTQLSVL.

The rearrangement joins TRBV9 to TRBJ2-3; 7 bases line up with TRBD2. From germline, CDR1 is SGDLS and CDR2 YYNGEE. The trim removed 3 bases at V and 1 base at J, leaving 5 bases unmatched. The CDR3 is made up of 15 amino acids. In DNA form, the CDR3 reads TGTGCCAGCAGCGCCGGTCTAGCGGGCACAGATACGCAGTATTTT. Protein product: CASSAGLAGTDTQYF.

This rearrangement joins TRBV6-1 to TRBJ2-1; 10 nucleotides match TRBD2. The V segment lost 5 bases and the J segment 4 bases; nucleotides outside the gene matches: 5. This CDR3 comprises 15 residues. Germline values: CDR1 MNHNS, CDR2 SASEGT. The CDR3 is CASSPTSGHYNEQFF. The CDR3 DNA reads TGTGCCAGCAGTCCGACTAGCGGGCATTACAATGAGCAGTTCTTC.

V gene TRBV21-1 combines with J gene TRBJ1-2. TRBV21-1 corresponds to a pseudogene. This CDR3 has 16 residues. The CDR3 DNA follows: TGTGCCAGCAGTGAATTGATAGCTACAGAAACCTATGGCTACACCTTC. Its protein product is CASSELIATETYGYTF.

The genes are TRBV27 and TRBJ2-7, with D tentatively TRBD2 (6 bases). Trimming left V 5 bases short and J 0 bases short, with 17 bases between. CDR1 and CDR2 (germline): MNHEY, SMNVEV (reference sequence). The CDR3 length is 16 residues. CDR3 amino acids: CASSEALAGTSYEQYF. The CDR3 bases are TGTGCCAGCAGTGAGGCCCTGGCGGGGACCTCCTACGAGCAGTACTTC.

The chain has TRBV15 and TRBJ1-4; perhaps TRBD1 as D (5 bases). The CDR3 has 12 amino acids. V was shortened by 0 bases and J by 17 bases, with 13 bases between the two germline ends. CDR1 is LNHNV, CDR2 YYDKDF, per germline (reference sequence). The CDR3 loop reads CATSREGTPDFF. The CDR3 DNA is TGTGCCACCAGCAGAGAAGGGACCCCCGATTTTTTT.

The V call is TRBV5-5, the J call TRBJ2-7; 15 bases match TRBD2. CDR3 length: 15 residues. The germline V gene has CDR1 SGHKS and CDR2 YYEKEE (reference sequence). V lost 4 bases to trimming and J lost 10 bases; unmatched junction nucleotides: 9. The CDR3 is CASSLGTSGGPYQYF. The DNA of the CDR3 is TGTGCCAGCAGCCTTGGGACTAGCGGGGGGCCCTACCAGTACTTC.

The V and J genes are TRBV2 and TRBJ1-3; D is unresolved. CDR3 length equals 13 residues. The V end lost 3 bases, the J end lost 0 bases, and 3 bases lay between the germline ends. CDR1 and CDR2 (germline): SNHLY, FYNNEI. CDR3 nucleotide sequence: TGTGCCAGCAGTGAGCGCTCTGGAAACACCATATATTTT. The encoded protein is CASSERSGNTIYF.

The rearrangement links TRBV9 to TRBJ1-2; 10 bases line up with TRBD1. Per the germline V gene, CDR1 is SGDLS and CDR2 is YYNGEE. CDR3 length equals 15 residues. Unmatched junction bases numbered 8, after V lost 5 bases and J lost 4 bases. CDR3 nucleotides: TGTGCCAGCAGTGCACTGGGACAGGGGATCTATGGCTACACCTTC. This codes for CASSALGQGIYGYTF.

The rearrangement joins TRBV13 to TRBJ2-5; D unclear. The CDR3 length is 15 residues. The V and J ends lost 5 bases and 0 bases respectively, with 13 bases between them. CDR1 and CDR2 (germline): PRHDT, FYEKMQ (reference sequence). The DNA of the CDR3 is TGTGCCAGCAGCCAACGTAGCCAGTACCAAGAGACCCAGTACTTC. It encodes CASSQRSQYQETQYF.

The V gene is TRBV7-9, the J gene TRBJ1-1; no reliable D call. CDR3 size: 12 residues. Germline V gene sequence: CDR1 SEHNR, CDR2 FQNEAQ (reference sequence). Trimming cost V 5 bases and J 6 bases, with 10 bases left between them. The CDR3 bases are TGTGCCAGCAGCCTAGAGGTACCTGAAGCTTTCTTT. Translation: CASSLEVPEAFF. Full variable domain (missing parts from reference TRBV7-9 and TRBJ1-1): DTGVSQNPRHKITKRGQNVTFRCDPISEHNRLYWYRQTLGQGPEFLTYFQNEAQLEKSRLLSDRFSAERPKGSFSTLEIQRTEQGDSAMYLCASSLEVPEAFFGQGTRLTVV.